Listed below are T cell receptor beta chains from one sample, sequenced in a study of OX40 agonist ivuxolimab in advanced cancers. Profiled with immunoSEQ multiplex PCR; TCRdb holds only in-frame clones, not every one. The data contain 65,000 to 85,000 clones, 92% of them seen just once; the ten biggest clones take up less than 10%. Sample: CD4+ or CD8+ T cells sorted from blood, taken in a trial of the OX40 agonist ivuxolimab. The receptors shown here come from an adult with an advanced solid tumor such as melanoma, head and neck, liver or kidney cancer. Each CDR3 is given without its conserved first and last residue. The order of the fields is J gene, clone size, D gene, V gene, CDR3 protein. D genes are given only for firm matches. Clone size is not always given. Where it is, it says once, few, many or a class for expanded clones.

TRBJ2-6 - - TRBV9 ASSPRGSGGSGANVLT
TRBJ2-5 - TRBD2 TRBV6-1 ASSEWAGEETQY
TRBJ1-5 once - TRBV7-9 ASSLGVNQPQH
TRBJ1-1 - - TRBV7-9 ASSLGGTGGAF
TRBJ1-1 - TRBD1 TRBV6-5 ASSGTGLPEAF
TRBJ1-5 - - TRBV19 ASKRGLIGGNQPQH
TRBJ1-5 - TRBD1 TRBV27 ASSARQGNQPQH
TRBJ1-2 - - TRBV27 ASSLEGSSGYT
TRBJ1-1 - - TRBV7-9 ASSSPLTTGFAEAF
TRBJ2-7 - - TRBV11-2 ASQTGYEQY
TRBJ1-1 - - TRBV7-6 ASSLGGGAFMNTEAF
TRBJ2-7 - - TRBV4-1 ASSQLDLAPYEQY